This TCR beta chain was identified in a study of PD-1 blockade in mismatch repair-deficient tumors. Across the study: All were previously treated, progressing patients with about 11 mismatch repair-deficient cancer types.

Measured with immunoSEQ multiplex PCR; TCRdb has only the in-frame clones, and not every one. Seen here are 90,000 to 130,000 clones, roughly 80% observed once, and the top ten hold roughly 4.5%. The table lists this clone with a count of one. Trimming left V 4 bases short and J 6 bases short, with 13 bases between. In germline, CDR1 is WNHNN, CDR2 SYGVQD (reference sequence). CDR3 length: 14 amino acids. The sample here was peripheral blood, taken approximately 60 weeks after starting pembrolizumab. The V call is TRBV10-1, the J call TRBJ2-1; weak D call: TRBD2 (6 bases). The sequence was obtained from an adult with mismatch repair-deficient cancer. The CDR3 DNA sequence: TGCGCCAGCAGTGGACTAGGCTGTACCAATGAGCAGTTCTTC. Its protein is CASSGLGCTNEQFF.